One sample yielded the 14 T cell receptor beta chains listed below, sequenced in a study of breast tumors, draining lymph nodes, adjacent tissues. TCRdb itself ran the multiplex PCR reads through MiXCR, one entry per CDR3 protein. Found here are 150,000 to 250,000 distinct CDR3 sequences, approximately 31% of them singletons; the top ten hold 4.3%. The lymph nodes were axillary draining lymph nodes from breast cancer patients. What was sequenced was axillary lymph node tissue. The receptor source for this set is a female donor with breast cancer. Some clones in this sample may be carry-over from other donors' samples.

For this clonotype: A much larger clone differs from this one at a single base, so this may be a read error. The chain is built from TRBV3-1 and TRBJ1-5; D gene uncertain. The CDR3 runs to 14 residues. V was trimmed by 5 bases and J by 4 bases, leaving 12 bases between them. Germline V gene sequence: CDR1 LGHDT, CDR2 YNNKEL (reference sequence). The CDR3 sequence: CASSSDPGNQPQHF. Written as DNA, the CDR3 is TGTGCCAGCAGCTCGGACCCGGGTAATCAGCCCCAGCATTTT.

J is TRBJ2-2 and V is TRBV10-1, with 13 positions matching TRBD2. The CDR3 runs 16 residues. Germline CDR1 reads WNHNN; CDR2 reads SYGVQD (reference sequence). Unmatched junction bases numbered 2, after V lost 3 bases and J lost 4 bases. The CDR3 is CASSDGTSGTTGELFF. CDR3 sequence (DNA): TGCGCCAGCAGTGATGGGACTAGCGGGACCACCGGGGAGCTGTTTTTT.

This clonotype was counted at least ten times. The chain has TRBV5-1 and TRBJ2-1; tentative D call: TRBD2 (5 bases). The CDR3 totals 11 residues. Germline V gene sequence: CDR1 SGHRS, CDR2 YFSETQ. The V gene lost 4 bases and the J gene lost 10 bases, with 9 bases spanning the gap. DNA for the CDR3: TGCGCCAGCAGCGGTTGGAGGGAGCAGTTCTTC. It is translated as CASSGWREQFF. The full variable domain, in which reference TRBV5-1 and TRBJ2-1 provide the parts outside the CDR3, is KAGVTQTPRYLIKTRGQQVTLSCSPISGHRSVSWYQQTPGQGLQFLFEYFSETQRNKGNFPGRFSGRQFSNSRSEMNVSTLELGDSALYLCASSGWREQFFGPGTRLTVL.

About this clonotype itself: At one boundary the junction diverges from the germline segment, which might be a read error. The gene calls are TRBV7-2 and TRBJ2-5, with 7 bases matching TRBD1. This CDR3 has 15 residues. CDR1 and CDR2 from the germline V gene are SGHTA and FQGNSA. CDR3 sequence (DNA): TGTGCCAGCAGTCGAAGAAACAGGGGTCAAGAGACCCAGCACTTC. Translation gives CASSRRNRGQETQHF.

The table lists this clonotype with many counts. The chain recombines TRBV4-2 with TRBJ2-7; 7 nucleotides align to TRBD2. This CDR3 is built from 13 residues. Per germline, CDR1 LGHNA and CDR2 YNFKEQ. V lost 1 base and J lost 6; bases outside the gene matches: 3. CDR3 DNA: TGTGCCAGCAGCCAAGGGACTAGTAGCGAGCAGTACTTC. Its protein is CASSQGTSSEQYF.

Here the CDR3 reads CASGLADRETQYF. The CDR3 nucleotides read TGTGCTAGTGGTTTAGCAGACCGGGAGACCCAGTACTTC. The chain carries TRBV12-5 and TRBJ2-5; D uncertain. Between the trimmed V and J ends, which lost 3 bases and 5 bases, there was a span of 10 bases. Germline lookup yields CDR1 LGHNT and CDR2 FRNRAP. This CDR3 region has 13 residues.

This clonotype was seen at least ten times. V is TRBV9 and J is TRBJ2-7, with D tentatively TRBD2 (5 bases). V was clipped by 0 bases and J by 2 bases, with 12 bases between them. Germline V lookup: CDR1 SGDLS, CDR2 YYNGEE. The CDR3 extends over 15 amino acids. This chain's CDR3 is CASSVDLVGAYEQYF. The CDR3 nucleotides are TGTGCCAGCAGCGTAGACCTGGTCGGGGCCTACGAGCAGTACTTC.

This clonotype came up a few times. The rearrangement links TRBV6-2 or TRBV6-3 to TRBJ2-7; D is possibly TRBD1 or TRBD2 (7 bases each). The CDR3 extends over 13 amino acids. Germline lookup yields CDR1 MNHEY and CDR2 SVGEGT. With 2 bases removed from V and 5 bases from J, the gap between germline ends came to 10 bases. In DNA form, the CDR3 reads TGTGCCAGCAGTTACCAGGGGGGGGACGAGCAGTACTTC. Protein product: CASSYQGGDEQYF.

This clonotype was found many times. The rearrangement links TRBV7-2 to TRBJ2-7; D could derive from TRBD1 or TRBD2 (5 bases each). This CDR3 contains 15 residues. V lost 2 bases and J 2 bases, leaving 13 bases between the germline ends. Germline assignment: CDR1 SGHTA and CDR2 FQGNSA. In DNA, the CDR3 is TGTGCCAGCAGCTTAACAGGTCGGGGTACCTACGAGCAGTACTTC. It specifies CASSLTGRGTYEQYF.

This clonotype showed up many times. The chain combines TRBV20-1 with TRBJ2-7; tentative D call: TRBD1 (7 bases). With 6 bases removed from V and 0 bases from J, the gap between germline ends came to 18 bases. The CDR3 extends over 15 amino acids. Germline V lookup: CDR1 DFQATT, CDR2 SNEGSKA (reference sequence). CDR3 sequence reads: CSAPGGLLSSYEQYF. The CDR3 coding sequence is TGCAGTGCCCCAGGGGGACTCCTGAGCTCCTACGAGCAGTACTTC.

This clonotype has at least ten counts. The chain has TRBV7-9 and TRBJ2-5, with 7 bases aligning to TRBD1. Trimming removed 7 bases from V and 5 bases from J; junction bases left unmatched: 10. The CDR3 spans 14 residues. CDR1 is SEHNR, CDR2 FQNEAQ, per germline (reference sequence). The CDR3 DNA follows: TGTGCCAGCACCCAAGAGGGGGCAGGGGAGACCCAGTACTTC. Its translation: CASTQEGAGETQYF.

In the case of this clonotype: This may stem from a read error, because a much larger clone lies one nucleotide away. The chain carries TRBV20-1 and TRBJ2-1; D remains ambiguous. The CDR3 is made up of 12 amino acids. Germline V gene lookup returns CDR1 DFQATT and CDR2 SNEGSKA (reference sequence). The CDR3 reads CGASLDHNEQFF. The CDR3 bases are TGCGGTGCTAGTCTGGACCACAATGAGCAGTTCTTC.

This clonotype was seen ten or more times. The chain is built from TRBV20-1 and TRBJ2-7; 8 bases line up with TRBD2. The CDR3 extends over 14 amino acids. Germline CDR1 is DFQATT and CDR2 is SNEGSKA (reference sequence). For the CDR3, the DNA is TGCAGCGTCCTAGCACTCGACTGGCGGGAGGCCCAATACTTC. Translation: CSVLALDWREAQYF.

This clonotype was observed many times. The chain recombines TRBV29-1 with TRBJ2-5; possibly TRBD2 for D (5 bases). V shed 5 bases and J shed 0 bases, with 13 bases lying between them. Germline CDR1 and CDR2: SQVTM and ANQGSEA. The CDR3 length is 14 residues. The CDR3 sequence is CSVQSGEYQETQYF. CDR3 sequence (DNA): TGCAGCGTTCAGAGCGGAGAGTACCAAGAGACCCAGTACTTC.